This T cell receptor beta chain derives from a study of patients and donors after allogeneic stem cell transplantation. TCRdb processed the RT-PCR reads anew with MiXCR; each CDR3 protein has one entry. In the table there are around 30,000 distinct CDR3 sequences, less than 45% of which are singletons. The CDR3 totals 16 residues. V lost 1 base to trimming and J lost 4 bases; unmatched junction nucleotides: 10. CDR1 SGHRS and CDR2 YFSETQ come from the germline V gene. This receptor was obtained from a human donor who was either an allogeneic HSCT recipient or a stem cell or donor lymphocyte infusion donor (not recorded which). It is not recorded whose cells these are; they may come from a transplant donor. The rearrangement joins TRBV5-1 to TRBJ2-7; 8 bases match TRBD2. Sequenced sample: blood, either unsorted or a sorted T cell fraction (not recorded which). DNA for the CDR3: TGCGCCAGCAGCTTGAAAACGGGAGGGCACTCATACGAGCAGTACTTC. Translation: CASSLKTGGHSYEQYF.